This T cell receptor beta chain was profiled in a study of control samples from healthy donors and cancer patients. This CDR3 has 16 amino acids. Germline-derived CDR1 and CDR2 are SSHAT and FNYEAQ (reference sequence). A note on this clone: At one boundary the junction diverges from the germline segment, which might be a read error.

Repertoires were generated with immunoSEQ multiplex PCR, while TCRdb's copy carries only in-frame clones and drops some. The sample records 100,000 or so clones, 82% being singletons. Material for sequencing was blood. This clonotype was sampled from an older woman in good health. The chain combines TRBV7-7 with TRBJ1-4, with unresolved D. The CDR3 DNA reads TGTGCTAGCAGCATTGGTGGAGAACAGCAACATGAAAAACTGTTTTTT. This translates into CASSIGGEQQHEKLFF.